This T cell receptor (beta chain) derives from a study of T cell responses to AZD1222 COVID-19 vaccine. Overall study results and limits: Repertoires in all cases were sampled only once the peak T cell response had passed. Most donors were white British, females outnumbered males, and clonal diversity was possibly underestimated.

This CDR3 has 16 residues. CDR1 is LNHDA and CDR2 is SQIVND in the germline V gene (reference sequence). Trimming removed 3 bases from V and 2 bases from J; junction bases left unmatched: 6. Clones were read by immunoSEQ multiplex PCR, and TCRdb kept only the in-frame ones, dropping some. The table shows under 95,000 clones, with 80% to 90% occurring only once. This clone was recorded once. Its antigen is not identified. The TCR sequence derives from an adult in good health. The rearrangement uses TRBV19 and TRBJ2-7; 11 nucleotides match TRBD2. The sequences come from peripheral blood, collected on day 0 of AZD1222 vaccination. The CDR3 sequence: CASSMSGLAATYEQYF. DNA of the CDR3: TGTGCCAGTAGTATGTCGGGACTAGCGGCTACCTACGAGCAGTACTTC.